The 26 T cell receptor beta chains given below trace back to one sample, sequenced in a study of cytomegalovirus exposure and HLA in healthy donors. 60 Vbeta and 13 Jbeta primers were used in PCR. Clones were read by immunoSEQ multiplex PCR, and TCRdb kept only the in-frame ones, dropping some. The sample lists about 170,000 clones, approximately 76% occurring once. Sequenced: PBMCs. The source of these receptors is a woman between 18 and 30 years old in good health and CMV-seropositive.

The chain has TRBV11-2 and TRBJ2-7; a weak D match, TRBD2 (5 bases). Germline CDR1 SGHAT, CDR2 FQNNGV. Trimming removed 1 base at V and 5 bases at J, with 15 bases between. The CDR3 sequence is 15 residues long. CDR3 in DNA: TGTGCCAGCAGCTTAGGAGTCAAACCTAGCCACGAGCAGTACTTC. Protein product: CASSLGVKPSHEQYF.

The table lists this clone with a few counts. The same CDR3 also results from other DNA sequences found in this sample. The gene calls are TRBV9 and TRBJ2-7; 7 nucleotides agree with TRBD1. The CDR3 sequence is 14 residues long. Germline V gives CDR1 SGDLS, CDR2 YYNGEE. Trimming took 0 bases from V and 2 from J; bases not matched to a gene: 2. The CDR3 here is CASSVGQGAYEQYF. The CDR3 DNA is TGTGCCAGCAGCGTAGGGCAGGGGGCCTACGAGCAGTACTTC.

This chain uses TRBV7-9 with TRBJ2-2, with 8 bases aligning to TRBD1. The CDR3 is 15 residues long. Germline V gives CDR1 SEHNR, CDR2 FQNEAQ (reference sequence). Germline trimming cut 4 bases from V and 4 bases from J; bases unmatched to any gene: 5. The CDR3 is CASSSGTGLTGELFF. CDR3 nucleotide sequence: TGTGCCAGCAGCTCAGGGACAGGACTCACCGGGGAGCTGTTTTTT.

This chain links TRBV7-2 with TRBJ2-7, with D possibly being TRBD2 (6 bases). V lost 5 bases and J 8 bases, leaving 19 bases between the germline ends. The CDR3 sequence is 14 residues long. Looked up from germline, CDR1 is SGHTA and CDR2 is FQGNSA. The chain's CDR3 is CASSQGGTPPQQYF. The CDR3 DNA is TGTGCCAGCAGCCAAGGAGGGACTCCCCCTCAGCAGTACTTC.

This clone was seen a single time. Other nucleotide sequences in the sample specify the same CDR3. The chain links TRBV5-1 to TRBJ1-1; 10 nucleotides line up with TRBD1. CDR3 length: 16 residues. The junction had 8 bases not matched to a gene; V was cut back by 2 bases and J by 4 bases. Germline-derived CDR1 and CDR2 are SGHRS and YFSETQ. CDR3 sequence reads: CASSFTTGGQGTEAFF. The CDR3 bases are TGCGCCAGCAGCTTTACGACAGGGGGCCAGGGCACTGAAGCTTTCTTT.

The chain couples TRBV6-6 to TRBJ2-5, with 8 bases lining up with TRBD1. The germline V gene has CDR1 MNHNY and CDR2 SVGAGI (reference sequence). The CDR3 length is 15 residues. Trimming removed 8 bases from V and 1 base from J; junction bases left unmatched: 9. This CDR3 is CASHRTGSTQETQYF. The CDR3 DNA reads TGTGCCAGCCATAGGACAGGGTCGACCCAAGAGACCCAGTACTTC.

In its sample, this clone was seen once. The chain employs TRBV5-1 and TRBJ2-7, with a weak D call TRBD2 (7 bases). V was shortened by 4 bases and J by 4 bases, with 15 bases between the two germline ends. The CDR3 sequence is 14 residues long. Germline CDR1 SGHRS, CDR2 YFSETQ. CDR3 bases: TGCGCCAGCAGCGCCAGCGGGACACGATACGAGCAGTACTTC. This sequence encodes CASSASGTRYEQYF.

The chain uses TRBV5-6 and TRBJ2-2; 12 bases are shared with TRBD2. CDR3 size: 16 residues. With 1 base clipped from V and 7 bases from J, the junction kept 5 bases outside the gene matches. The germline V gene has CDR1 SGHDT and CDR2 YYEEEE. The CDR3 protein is CASSLSSGGANGELFF. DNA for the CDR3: TGTGCCAGCAGCTTGTCTAGCGGGGGGGCGAACGGGGAGCTGTTTTTT.

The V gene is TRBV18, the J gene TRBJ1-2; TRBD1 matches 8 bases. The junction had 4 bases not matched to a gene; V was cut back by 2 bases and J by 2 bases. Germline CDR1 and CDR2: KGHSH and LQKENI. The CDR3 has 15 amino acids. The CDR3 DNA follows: TGTGCCAGCTCACCAGACGCAGGGGGCAACTATGGCTACACCTTC. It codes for CASSPDAGGNYGYTF.

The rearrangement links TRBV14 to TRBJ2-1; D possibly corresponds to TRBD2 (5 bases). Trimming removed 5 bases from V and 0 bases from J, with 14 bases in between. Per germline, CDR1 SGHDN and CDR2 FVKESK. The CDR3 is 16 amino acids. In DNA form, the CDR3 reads TGTGCCAGCAGCTTTTTAGTGGGGAGCTCCTACAATGAGCAGTTCTTC. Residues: CASSFLVGSSYNEQFF.

The CDR3 coding sequence is TGCAGCGTTGAAGTAGGACAGGGGACTAATGAAAAACTGTTTTTT. Its protein product is CSVEVGQGTNEKLFF. The chain recombines TRBV29-1 with TRBJ1-4; 9 nucleotides line up with TRBD1. Germline V gene lookup returns CDR1 SQVTM and CDR2 ANQGSEA. The V segment lost 1 base and the J segment 2 bases; nucleotides outside the gene matches: 2. The CDR3 is 15 residues long.

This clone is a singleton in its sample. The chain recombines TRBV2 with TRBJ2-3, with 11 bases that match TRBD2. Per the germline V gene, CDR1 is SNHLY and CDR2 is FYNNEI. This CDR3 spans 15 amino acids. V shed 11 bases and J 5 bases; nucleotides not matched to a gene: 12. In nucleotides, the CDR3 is TGTGCCGGTCGGGAGACCCTAGCGGGAGGAGATACGCAGTATTTT. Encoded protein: CAGRETLAGGDTQYF. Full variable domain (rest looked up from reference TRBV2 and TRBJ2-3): EPEVTQTPSHQVTQMGQEVILRCVPISNHLYFYWYRQILGQKVEFLVSFYNNEISEKSEIFDDQFSVERPDGSNFTLKIRSTKLEDSAMYFCAGRETLAGGDTQYFGPGTRLTVL.

CDR3 bases: TGTGCCAGCAGTTTCTCGGGACAGTCAAACGGAAACACCATATATTTT. Translated: CASSFSGQSNGNTIYF. The gene calls are TRBV6-6 and TRBJ1-3; TRBD1 matches 7 bases. The CDR3 sequence is 16 residues long. Germline V lookup: CDR1 MNHNY, CDR2 SVGAGI (reference sequence). V lost 4 bases to trimming and J lost 4 bases; unmatched junction nucleotides: 10.

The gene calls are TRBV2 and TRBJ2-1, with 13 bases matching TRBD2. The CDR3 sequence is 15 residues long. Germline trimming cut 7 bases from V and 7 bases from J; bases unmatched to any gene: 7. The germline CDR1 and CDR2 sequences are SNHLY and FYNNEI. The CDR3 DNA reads TGTGCCAGCACCCAGACTAGCGGGGGGAAAAATGAGCAGTTCTTC. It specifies CASTQTSGGKNEQFF. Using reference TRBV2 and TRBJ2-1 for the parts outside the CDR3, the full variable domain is EPEVTQTPSHQVTQMGQEVILRCVPISNHLYFYWYRQILGQKVEFLVSFYNNEISEKSEIFDDQFSVERPDGSNFTLKIRSTKLEDSAMYFCASTQTSGGKNEQFFGPGTRLTVL.

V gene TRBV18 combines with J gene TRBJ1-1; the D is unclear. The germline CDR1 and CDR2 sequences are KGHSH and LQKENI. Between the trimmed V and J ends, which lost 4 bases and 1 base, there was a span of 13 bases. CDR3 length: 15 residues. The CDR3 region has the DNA TGTGCCAGCTCACTAACGTACGACAAGAACACTGAAGCTTTCTTT. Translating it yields CASSLTYDKNTEAFF.

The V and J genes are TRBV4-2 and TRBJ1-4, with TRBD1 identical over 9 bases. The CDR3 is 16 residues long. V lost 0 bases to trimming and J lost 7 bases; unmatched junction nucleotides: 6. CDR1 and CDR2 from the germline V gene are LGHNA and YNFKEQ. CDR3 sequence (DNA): TGTGCCAGCAGCCAAGACTGGGGGACAGGGACTGAAAAACTGTTTTTT. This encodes CASSQDWGTGTEKLFF.

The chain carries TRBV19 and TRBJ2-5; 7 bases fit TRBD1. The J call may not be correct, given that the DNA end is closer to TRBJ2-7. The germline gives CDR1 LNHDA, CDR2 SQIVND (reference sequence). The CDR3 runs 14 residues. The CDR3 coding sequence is TGTGCCAGTAGTATCCGGGACAGCTCCTACGAGCAGTACTTC. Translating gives CASSIRDSSYEQYF.

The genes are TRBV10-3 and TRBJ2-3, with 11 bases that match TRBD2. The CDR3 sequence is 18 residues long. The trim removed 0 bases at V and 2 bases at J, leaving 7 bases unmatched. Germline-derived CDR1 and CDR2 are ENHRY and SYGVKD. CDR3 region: CAISESRLAGGITDTQYF. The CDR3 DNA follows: TGTGCCATCAGTGAGTCGAGGCTAGCGGGGGGAATCACAGATACGCAGTATTTT.

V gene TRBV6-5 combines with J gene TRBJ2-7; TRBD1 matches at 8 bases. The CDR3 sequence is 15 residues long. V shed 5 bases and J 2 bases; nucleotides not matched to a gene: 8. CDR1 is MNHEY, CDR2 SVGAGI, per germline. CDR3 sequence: CASSRPGQATYEQYF. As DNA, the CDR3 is TGTGCCAGCAGTCGGCCGGGACAGGCAACCTACGAGCAGTACTTC.

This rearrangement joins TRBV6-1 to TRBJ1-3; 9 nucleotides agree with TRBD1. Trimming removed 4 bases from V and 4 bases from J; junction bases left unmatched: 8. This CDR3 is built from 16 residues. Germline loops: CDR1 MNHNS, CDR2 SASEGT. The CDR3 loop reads CASSGTFGTGGNTIYF. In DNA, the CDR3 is TGTGCCAGCAGTGGTACCTTCGGGACAGGGGGAAACACCATATATTTT.

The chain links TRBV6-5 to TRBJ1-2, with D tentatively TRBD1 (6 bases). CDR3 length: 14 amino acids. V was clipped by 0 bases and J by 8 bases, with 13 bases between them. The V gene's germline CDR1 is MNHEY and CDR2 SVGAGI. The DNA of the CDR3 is TGTGCCAGCAGTTACTCGGGGACAAGTCGAGGCTACACCTTC. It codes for CASSYSGTSRGYTF.

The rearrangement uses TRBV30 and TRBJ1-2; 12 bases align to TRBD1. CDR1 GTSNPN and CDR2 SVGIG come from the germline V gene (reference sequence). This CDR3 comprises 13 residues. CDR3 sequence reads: CAETGTGGDGYTF. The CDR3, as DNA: TGTGCTGAAACCGGGACAGGGGGCGATGGCTACACCTTC.

The CDR3 protein is CASSLDRNTEAFF. The CDR3 DNA sequence: TGTGCCAGCAGCTTAGACAGGAACACTGAAGCTTTCTTT. The chain has TRBV7-6 and TRBJ1-1; D unresolved. Germline CDR1 reads SGHVS; CDR2 reads FNYEAQ. With 1 base removed from V and 1 base from J, the gap between germline ends came to 4 bases. The CDR3 totals 13 residues.

CDR3 in amino acids: CASSPRAGQGGTGELFF. The CDR3, as DNA: TGCGCCAGCAGCCCGAGGGCCGGACAGGGTGGCACCGGGGAGCTGTTTTTT. The gene calls are TRBV5-1 and TRBJ2-2, with 8 bases lining up with TRBD1. The junction had 12 bases not matched to a gene; V was cut back by 4 bases and J by 4 bases. Germline CDR1 reads SGHRS; CDR2 reads YFSETQ. There are 17 residues in the CDR3.

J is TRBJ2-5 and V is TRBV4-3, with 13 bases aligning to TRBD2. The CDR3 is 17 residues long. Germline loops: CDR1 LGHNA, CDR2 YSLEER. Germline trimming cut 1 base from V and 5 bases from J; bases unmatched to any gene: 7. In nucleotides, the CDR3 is TGCGCCAGCAGCCAAGGAGAGGGACTAGCGGGGTTGGAGACCCAGTACTTC. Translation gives CASSQGEGLAGLETQYF.

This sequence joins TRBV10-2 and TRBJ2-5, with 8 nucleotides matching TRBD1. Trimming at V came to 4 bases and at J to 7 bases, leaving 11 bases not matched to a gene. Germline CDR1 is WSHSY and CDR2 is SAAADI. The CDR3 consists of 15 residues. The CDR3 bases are TGCGCCAGCAGTGTCTTGGGGCAGGGGGCCGGGACCCAGTACTTC. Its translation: CASSVLGQGAGTQYF.